The 13 T cell receptor beta chains given below trace back to one sample, sequenced in a study of control samples from healthy donors and cancer patients. Some clones are missing from TCRdb's copy, which holds only in-frame ones; the method was immunoSEQ multiplex PCR. The profile covers under 130,000 clones, with around 89% appearing a single time and approximately 20% taken by the ten largest. Material for sequencing was PBMCs. These receptors originate from a man in his 60s with lung cancer.

The chain is built from TRBV2 and TRBJ1-4; 9 bases are a match to TRBD1. Germline loops: CDR1 SNHLY, CDR2 FYNNEI. The CDR3 contains 13 residues. V was clipped by 6 bases and J by 8 bases; unmatched bases: 4. Here the CDR3 DNA reads TGTGCCAGCAGACAGGGGGCCGAGGAAAAACTGTTTTTT. The encoded protein is CASRQGAEEKLFF.

J is TRBJ2-6 and V is TRBV7-8; D gene uncertain. The CDR3 covers 14 residues. Germline assignment: CDR1 SGHVS and CDR2 FQNEAQ. V gave up 5 bases and J gave up 1 base, with 6 bases separating them. CDR3 coding DNA: TGTGCCAGCAGCCCCACTTCTGGGGCCAACGTCCTGACTTTC. Protein: CASSPTSGANVLTF.

The DNA for the CDR3 is TGTGCCAGCAGCTTAGACGCTACAGGATATAGCAATCAGCCCCAGCATTTT. Encoded protein: CASSLDATGYSNQPQHF. This chain links TRBV7-8 with TRBJ1-5, with D possibly matching TRBD1 (5 bases). The CDR3 contains 17 residues. Germline V gene lookup returns CDR1 SGHVS and CDR2 FQNEAQ. The V gene lost 1 base and the J gene lost 0 bases, with 13 bases spanning the gap.

The V call is TRBV28, the J call TRBJ2-5; TRBD1 agrees at 8 bases. V dropped 8 bases and J dropped 2; count of bases not matched to a gene: 10. Looked up from germline, CDR1 is MDHEN and CDR2 is SYDVKM. The CDR3 spans 15 residues. DNA for the CDR3: TGTGCCAGCGGGGGCCCATGGACAGGGCAAGAGACCCAGTACTTC. Translating it yields CASGGPWTGQETQYF.

The rearrangement joins TRBV5-4 to TRBJ1-2; 9 bases fit TRBD1. CDR1 SGHNT and CDR2 YYREEE come from the germline V gene (reference sequence). This CDR3 has 16 amino acids. V shed 0 bases, J shed 4 bases, and the junction held 7 bases outside the gene matches. The CDR3 reads CASSLGGTGLIYGYTF. CDR3 nucleotide sequence: TGTGCCAGCAGCTTGGGGGGGACAGGGCTAATCTATGGCTACACCTTC.

The chain joins TRBV25-1 to TRBJ2-3; TRBD1 matches 8 bases. The CDR3 is 14 amino acids. CDR1 and CDR2 from the germline V gene are MGHDK and SYGVNS. Unmatched junction bases numbered 3, after V lost 6 bases and J lost 1 base. CDR3 DNA sequence: TGTGCCAGCAGAAAGACAGGGGGCACAGATACGCAGTATTTT. This gives the protein CASRKTGGTDTQYF.

This chain joins TRBV10-2 and TRBJ2-1, with TRBD2 identical over 10 bases. Germline CDR1 reads WSHSY; CDR2 reads SAAADI. The CDR3 totals 18 residues. Unmatched junction bases numbered 14, after V lost 2 bases and J lost 7 bases. CDR3 sequence reads: CASSEPGSPAGGRNEQFF. DNA for the CDR3: TGCGCCAGCAGTGAGCCCGGAAGTCCAGCGGGGGGGCGTAATGAGCAGTTCTTC.

This chain uses TRBV5-4 with TRBJ1-2; 8 bases agree with TRBD1. J was trimmed by 5 bases and V by 3 bases; bases with no gene match: 12. Germline CDR1 SGHNT, CDR2 YYREEE (reference sequence). CDR3 length: 16 residues. The CDR3 sequence is CASSSGTGGGYYGYTF. Here the CDR3 DNA reads TGTGCCAGCAGCTCGGGGACAGGTGGAGGGTATTATGGCTACACCTTC.

This clone was seen a handful of times. The V call is TRBV15, the J call TRBJ2-1; D is possibly TRBD1 (6 bases). The germline V gene encodes CDR1 LNHNV and CDR2 YYDKDF (reference sequence). The CDR3 has 16 residues. Trimming took off 4 bases at V and 5 bases at J, with 18 bases between the two ends. The CDR3 DNA follows: TGTGCCACCAGCAAGATTCGGACAGTTGGAGACAATGAGCAGTTCTTC. Amino acid sequence: CATSKIRTVGDNEQFF.

This clone was found a few times. V gene TRBV7-2 combines with J gene TRBJ2-3; 11 positions match TRBD1. The V gene's germline CDR1 is SGHTA and CDR2 FQGNSA. CDR3 length: 18 residues. The trim removed 2 bases at V and 2 bases at J, leaving 9 bases unmatched. CDR3 bases: TGTGCCAGCAGCTTACGCAGTCGGGGACAGGGGGTCACAGATACGCAGTATTTT. Translation gives CASSLRSRGQGVTDTQYF.

The gene calls are TRBV7-3 and TRBJ2-2, with 9 positions matching TRBD2. The CDR3 totals 17 residues. Trimming took 0 bases from V and 6 from J; bases not matched to a gene: 8. The germline V gene encodes CDR1 SGHTA and CDR2 FQGTGA. CDR3 region: CASSLTSGGLPSGELFF. CDR3 nucleotides: TGTGCCAGCAGCTTAACTAGCGGGGGCCTCCCCTCCGGGGAGCTGTTTTTT.

This chain links TRBV5-4 with TRBJ1-2, with 10 bases identical to TRBD1. CDR1 is SGHNT, CDR2 YYREEE, per germline (reference sequence). V lost 4 bases to trimming and J lost 0 bases; unmatched junction nucleotides: 6. The CDR3 is 16 residues long. CDR3 sequence: CASSTGTGAANYGYTF. CDR3 coding DNA: TGTGCCAGCAGCACCGGGACAGGGGCAGCTAACTATGGCTACACCTTC.

This clone appeared many times. The rearrangement joins TRBV27 to TRBJ2-3, with D unclear. The CDR3 covers 14 residues. The V gene's germline CDR1 is MNHEY and CDR2 SMNVEV (reference sequence). V was clipped by 8 bases and J by 5 bases, with 17 bases between them. CDR3 in DNA: TGTGCCAGCGCGAGTTTGGGATACATAGATACGCAGTATTTT. It codes for CASASLGYIDTQYF.